Shown below are 31 T cell receptor beta chains from a single sample sequenced in a study of regulatory T cells in long-lasting Graves disease. The time point denotes: persistent/refractory GD, antithyroid drugs over 5 years with positive TRAb. Following extraction of RNA from PBMCs, that RNA was used to make the TCR library. Assembly of TCR beta libraries relied on iRepertoire HTBI primers together with Arm-PCR of CDR3 regions. TCRdb ran MiXCR on the multiplex PCR reads and lists one entry per CDR3 protein. The data hold hundreds of thousands of distinct CDR3 sequences, with around 21% observed a single time. The sample here was peripheral blood mononuclear cells (PBMCs), taken when the disease was refractory, from a patient treated with antithyroid drugs. The receptor set was obtained from a female donor with Graves disease.

The V and J genes are TRBV5-1 and TRBJ1-4; D unresolved. CDR3 length: 14 amino acids. V was clipped by 0 bases and J by 4 bases, with 7 bases between them. Germline V gives CDR1 SGHRS, CDR2 YFSETQ. The CDR3 loop reads CASSLEKGNEKLFF. The CDR3 region has the DNA TGCGCCAGCAGCTTGGAAAAGGGTAATGAAAAACTGTTTTTT.

The chain links TRBV24-1 to TRBJ1-5, with D maybe TRBD1 (5 bases). The germline CDR1 and CDR2 sequences are KGHDR and SFDVKD. The CDR3 is 18 amino acids. V lost 0 bases, J lost 0 bases, and 14 bases lay in between. The CDR3 bases are TGTGCCACCAGTGATTTGGCCGAGACAGCCTATAGCAATCAGCCCCAGCATTTT. Encoded protein: CATSDLAETAYSNQPQHF.

The chain employs TRBV7-3 and TRBJ2-3; 10 bases line up with TRBD2. This CDR3 has 16 residues. After removal of 2 bases from V and 6 bases from J, the junction contained 8 bases not matched to a gene. Germline V gene lookup returns CDR1 SGHTA and CDR2 FQGTGA. The CDR3: CASSLASGSIVDTQYF. The DNA of the CDR3 is TGTGCCAGCAGCTTAGCTAGCGGGAGCATTGTGGATACGCAGTATTTT.

Many counts were recorded for this clonotype. The chain carries TRBV2 and TRBJ1-5; TRBD1 matches 12 bases. Germline V gene lookup returns CDR1 SNHLY and CDR2 FYNNEI. Trimming at V came to 6 bases and at J to 0 bases, leaving 18 bases not matched to a gene. The CDR3 runs 21 residues. CDR3 in amino acids: CASSGHTIPGQGAPSNQPQHF. Here the CDR3 DNA reads TGTGCCAGCAGCGGACACACGATCCCGGGACAGGGGGCCCCTAGCAATCAGCCCCAGCATTTT. Variable domain in full (rest from reference TRBV2 and TRBJ1-5): EPEVTQTPSHQVTQMGQEVILRCVPISNHLYFYWYRQILGQKVEFLVSFYNNEISEKSEIFDDQFSVERPDGSNFTLKIRSTKLEDSAMYFCASSGHTIPGQGAPSNQPQHFGDGTRLSIL.

At least ten counts were recorded for this clonotype. The chain has TRBV28 and TRBJ1-1, with 7 bases lining up with TRBD1. The V segment lost 5 bases and the J segment 1 base; nucleotides outside the gene matches: 7. CDR1 is MDHEN, CDR2 SYDVKM, per germline. The CDR3 totals 15 residues. The CDR3 reads CASSEGGQKNTEAFF. For the CDR3, the DNA is TGTGCCAGCAGTGAGGGGGGACAGAAGAACACTGAAGCTTTCTTT.

The table lists this clonotype with a few counts. The chain has TRBV29-1 and TRBJ2-7; 12 nucleotides agree with TRBD2. With V trimmed by 6 bases and J by 3 bases, 9 bases remained unmatched. The CDR3 extends over 15 amino acids. The germline V gene encodes CDR1 SQVTM and CDR2 ANQGSEA. The CDR3 spells CSVRETSGSFYEQYF. CDR3 nucleotide sequence: TGCAGCGTGAGGGAGACTAGCGGGAGTTTCTACGAGCAGTACTTC.

This clonotype was recorded a few times. V is TRBV30 and J is TRBJ2-2, with 10 bases aligning to TRBD2. After removal of 8 bases from V and 3 bases from J, the junction contained 12 bases not matched to a gene. The CDR3 runs to 16 residues. Germline V gives CDR1 GTSNPN, CDR2 SVGIG (reference sequence). CDR3 protein: CAALRLAGVYTGELFF. The CDR3 coding sequence is TGTGCCGCACTCCGTCTAGCGGGAGTGTACACCGGGGAGCTGTTTTTT.

V is TRBV2 and J is TRBJ1-2; 7 bases are a match to TRBD1. Germline V lookup: CDR1 SNHLY, CDR2 FYNNEI. The CDR3 is made up of 14 amino acids. V gave up 6 bases and J gave up 5 bases; unmatched junction bases: 9. CDR3 in amino acids: CASSVDRATYGYTF. The CDR3 DNA reads TGTGCCAGCAGCGTAGACAGGGCTACTTATGGCTACACCTTC.

This clonotype was observed many times. The gene calls are TRBV28 and TRBJ1-5; D not resolved. CDR1 and CDR2 from the germline V gene are MDHEN and SYDVKM. V dropped 5 bases and J dropped 4 bases, with 12 bases sitting between them. The CDR3 spans 14 residues. The DNA of the CDR3 is TGTGCCAGCAGTCCCACCGGTTTTAATCAGCCCCAGCATTTT. Translating it yields CASSPTGFNQPQHF.

This clonotype was counted many times. V is TRBV12-3 or TRBV12-4 and J is TRBJ2-7; no clear D. V lost 3 bases and J lost 4, with 13 bases in between. The CDR3 is made up of 14 amino acids. CDR3 sequence: CASSLMRWRYEQYF. In nucleotides, the CDR3 is TGTGCCAGCAGTTTGATGCGGTGGAGATACGAGCAGTACTTC.

This clonotype was counted only a few times. The gene calls are TRBV5-1 and TRBJ2-7; TRBD2 might be the D (5 bases). Germline CDR1 is SGHRS and CDR2 is YFSETQ. The germline V and J ends were trimmed by 4 bases and 2 bases, with 13 bases remaining between them. CDR3 length equals 14 residues. CDR3 nucleotides: TGCGCCAGCAGCGGAAGAGCGGCCGCCTACGAGCAGTACTTC. Translating it yields CASSGRAAAYEQYF.

The CDR3 reads CSAPGGARTNEKLFF. The CDR3 DNA reads TGCAGTGCCCCAGGGGGCGCCAGGACTAATGAAAAACTGTTTTTT. This sequence joins TRBV20-1 and TRBJ1-4; TRBD1 matches 8 bases. Germline CDR1 reads DFQATT; CDR2 reads SNEGSKA (reference sequence). Losses at the gene ends were 6 bases for V and 2 bases for J; bases not matched to a gene: 8. CDR3 length: 15 residues.

This chain links TRBV7-9 with TRBJ2-1, with a tentative D call TRBD2 (6 bases). CDR1 is SEHNR, CDR2 FQNEAQ, per germline (reference sequence). V lost 0 bases to trimming and J lost 7 bases, with 7 bases between them. This CDR3 comprises 13 residues. In DNA, the CDR3 is TGTGCCAGCAGCTTAGCGGCGGGGAATGAGCAGTTCTTC. The encoded protein is CASSLAAGNEQFF.

This clonotype has at least ten counts. The chain recombines TRBV10-3 with TRBJ1-1; 8 bases are a match to TRBD1. From germline, CDR1 is ENHRY and CDR2 SYGVKD. Trimming at V came to 4 bases and at J to 4 bases, leaving 2 bases not matched to a gene. The CDR3 length is 13 residues. DNA of the CDR3: TGTGCCATCAGTGTAACAGGGGGCACTGAAGCTTTCTTT. It translates to CAISVTGGTEAFF.

The chain links TRBV28 to TRBJ2-7; 10 bases fit TRBD1. Germline V CDR1 and CDR2: MDHEN, SYDVKM. The junction had 11 bases not matched to a gene; V was cut back by 5 bases and J by 7 bases. The CDR3 consists of 15 residues. CDR3 amino acids: CASSPAGTGEREQYF. DNA of the CDR3: TGTGCCAGCAGTCCGGCCGGGACAGGGGAAAGAGAGCAGTACTTC.

This sequence joins TRBV4-1 and TRBJ1-5; tentative D call: TRBD1 (6 bases). Germline values: CDR1 MGHRA, CDR2 YSYEKL. V was cut by 1 base and J by 4 bases, with 26 bases left in between. The CDR3 consists of 20 residues. CDR3 in amino acids: CASSQGAIAKPGHLNQPQHF. The CDR3 DNA follows: TGCGCCAGCAGCCAAGGTGCTATCGCGAAACCGGGACACTTAAATCAGCCCCAGCATTTT.

CDR3 DNA sequence: TGCGCCAGCAGCCAAGATGACCGAGTATTGAGCACTGAAGCTTTCTTT. Protein sequence: CASSQDDRVLSTEAFF. The V and J genes are TRBV4-1 and TRBJ1-1; D remains ambiguous. V was pared by 0 bases and J by 4 bases, with 15 bases between. CDR1 and CDR2 from the germline V gene are MGHRA and YSYEKL. This CDR3 spans 16 amino acids.

This clonotype has a handful of counts. This sequence joins TRBV4-2 and TRBJ1-2; D uncertain. V lost 1 base, J lost 8 bases, and 14 bases lay in between. CDR3 size: 14 residues. Germline loops: CDR1 LGHNA, CDR2 YNFKEQ. The CDR3 here is CASSQVYGDGGYTF. CDR3 DNA: TGTGCCAGCAGCCAAGTATACGGCGATGGGGGCTACACCTTC.

This clonotype was counted ten times or more. Here the CDR3 reads CASSPAAHEQYF. CDR3 nucleotide sequence: TGTGCCAGCAGCCCAGCGGCCCACGAGCAGTACTTC. V and J are TRBV11-2 and TRBJ2-7; D possibly corresponds to TRBD2 (5 bases). V was trimmed by 5 bases and J by 5 bases, leaving 10 bases between them. This CDR3 region has 12 residues. CDR1 and CDR2 from the germline V gene are SGHAT and FQNNGV.

There are many counts of this clonotype. The rearrangement joins TRBV6-2 or TRBV6-3 to TRBJ1-1; D unresolved. From germline, CDR1 is MNHEY and CDR2 SVGEGT. The CDR3 runs 14 residues. Trimming stripped 2 bases from V and 4 bases from J, with 11 bases between. The CDR3 DNA reads as TGTGCCAGCAGTTACGAAGTCCGGGGCACTGAAGCTTTCTTT. Translated: CASSYEVRGTEAFF.

The chain has TRBV7-2 and TRBJ2-3, with D maybe TRBD2 (5 bases). Trimming left V 0 bases short and J 7 bases short, with 11 bases between. CDR1 SGHTA and CDR2 FQGNSA come from the germline V gene. The CDR3 runs to 14 residues. The CDR3 sequence: CASSLAEAVHTQYF. DNA of the CDR3: TGTGCCAGCAGCTTAGCGGAGGCGGTTCATACGCAGTATTTT.

Many counts were recorded for this clonotype. This rearrangement joins TRBV6-1 to TRBJ2-7; D could derive from TRBD1 or TRBD2 (5 bases each). CDR3 length: 14 amino acids. V dropped 3 bases and J dropped 1 base, with 10 bases sitting between them. The germline gives CDR1 MNHNS, CDR2 SASEGT. The CDR3 nucleotides are TGTGCCAGCAGTGAGTGGGGACCTTCCTACGAGCAGTACTTC. Residues: CASSEWGPSYEQYF.

This clonotype was counted a few times. The V call is TRBV20-1, the J call TRBJ1-6, with D maybe TRBD1 (6 bases). Per the germline V gene, CDR1 is DFQATT and CDR2 is SNEGSKA (reference sequence). The germline V and J ends were trimmed by 5 bases and 8 bases, with 19 bases remaining between them. The CDR3 is 15 amino acids. The CDR3 here is CSAYDRDTSDSPLHF. The CDR3 bases are TGCAGTGCTTATGACCGGGACACCAGCGATTCACCCCTCCACTTT.

This clonotype was found many times. The gene calls are TRBV11-2 and TRBJ1-2; D ambiguous. The ends were cut back, 6 bases at V and 5 bases at J, with 13 bases in the middle. Germline loops: CDR1 SGHAT, CDR2 FQNNGV. The CDR3 has 13 residues. The CDR3 region is CASSLAGVYGYTF. In DNA, the CDR3 is TGTGCCAGCAGTTTGGCTGGGGTGTATGGCTACACCTTC.

This clonotype was recorded at least ten times. The rearrangement uses TRBV27 and TRBJ2-2, with 8 positions matching TRBD1. The CDR3 loop spans 16 amino acids. Germline values: CDR1 MNHEY, CDR2 SMNVEV (reference sequence). The trim removed 3 bases at V and 0 bases at J, leaving 3 bases unmatched. CDR3 bases: TGTGCCAGCAGTTTCCTGACAGGGGCGAACACCGGGGAGCTGTTTTTT. As protein: CASSFLTGANTGELFF.

This clonotype occurred a few times. This chain joins TRBV4-3 and TRBJ1-1; D is uncertain. CDR1 LGHNA and CDR2 YSLEER come from the germline V gene. The CDR3 has 13 amino acids. Trimming took 0 bases from V and 4 from J, leaving 6 bases between them. The CDR3 loop reads CASSQEASTEAFF. The CDR3 DNA reads as TGCGCCAGCAGCCAAGAGGCGTCCACTGAAGCTTTCTTT.

Worth noting for this clonotype: One base away lies a much larger clone, so this may be a sequencing read error. V is TRBV28 and J is TRBJ1-2; possible D gene TRBD1, 5 bases. The CDR3 loop spans 16 amino acids. CDR1 is MDHEN and CDR2 is SYDVKM in the germline V gene. CDR3 nucleotides: TGTGCCTGCAGTTTAGGCCCCCCCAGGGCTAACTATGGCTACACCTTC. It encodes CACSLGPPRANYGYTF.

A word on this clonotype: This clone may be a read error of a much larger clone one base away. As the CDR3 is not closed by the conserved phenylalanine or tryptophan, this likely results from a read error. The rearrangement uses TRBV11-3 and TRBJ2-7; 9 nucleotides line up with TRBD2. CDR3 size: 18 residues. After removal of 6 bases from V and 6 bases from J, the junction contained 21 bases not matched to a gene. The germline V gene has CDR1 SGHNT and CDR2 YENEEA. The CDR3 loop is CASRRLFVLREGLGEQYS. The CDR3 nucleotides are TGTGCCAGCAGGCGTCTCTTCGTTCTGCGGGAGGGCCTCGGCGAGCAGTACTCC.

This clonotype was observed many times. The chain has TRBV12-3 or TRBV12-4 and TRBJ2-7; D may be TRBD1 (6 bases). The CDR3 extends over 14 amino acids. Trimming removed 3 bases from V and 2 bases from J, with 11 bases in between. CDR3 region: CASSFGGLTYEQYF. The CDR3 DNA reads as TGTGCCAGCAGTTTTGGGGGCCTCACCTACGAGCAGTACTTC.

At least ten counts were recorded for this clonotype. The chain has TRBV27 and TRBJ1-4; a possible D gene is TRBD1 (5 bases). Germline V lookup: CDR1 MNHEY, CDR2 SMNVEV (reference sequence). V was trimmed by 6 bases and J by 3 bases, leaving 14 bases between them. This CDR3 is 15 amino acids long. The CDR3 nucleotides read TGTGCCAGCAGGGCCCGGGGCTTCCCTAATGAAAAACTGTTTTTT. This encodes CASRARGFPNEKLFF.

On this clonotype: This may be a read error: a much more frequent sequence differs by one nucleotide. This chain joins TRBV27 and TRBJ2-5; no reliable D call. The CDR3 loop spans 14 amino acids. Deletions cut 5 bases from V and 1 base from J, with 11 bases between. Germline V gene sequence: CDR1 MNHEY, CDR2 SMNVEV (reference sequence). CDR3 amino acids: CASSEAIAQETQYF. The CDR3 DNA is TGTGCCAGCAGTGAAGCGATAGCCCAAGAGACCCAGTACTTC.